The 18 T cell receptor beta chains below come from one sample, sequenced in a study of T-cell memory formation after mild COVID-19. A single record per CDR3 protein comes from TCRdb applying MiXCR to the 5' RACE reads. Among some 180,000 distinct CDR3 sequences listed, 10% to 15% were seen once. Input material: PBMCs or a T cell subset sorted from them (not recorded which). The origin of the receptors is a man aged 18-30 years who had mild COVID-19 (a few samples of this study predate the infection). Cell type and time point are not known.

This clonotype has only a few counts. CDR3 in amino acids: CASRLGLDGYTF. In nucleotides, the CDR3 is TGTGCCAGCAGACTTGGCCTGGATGGCTACACCTTC. The rearrangement uses TRBV12-3 or TRBV12-4 and TRBJ1-2; D not certain. V dropped 6 bases and J dropped 6 bases, with 11 bases sitting between them. CDR3 size: 12 residues.

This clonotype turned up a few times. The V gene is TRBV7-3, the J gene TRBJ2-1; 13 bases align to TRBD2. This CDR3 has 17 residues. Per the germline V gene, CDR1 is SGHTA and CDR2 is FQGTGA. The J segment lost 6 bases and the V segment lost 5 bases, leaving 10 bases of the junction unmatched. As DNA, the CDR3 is TGTGCCAGCAGCCCAACTAGCGGGGGGGCCCTCGGCAATGAGCAGTTCTTC. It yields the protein CASSPTSGGALGNEQFF.

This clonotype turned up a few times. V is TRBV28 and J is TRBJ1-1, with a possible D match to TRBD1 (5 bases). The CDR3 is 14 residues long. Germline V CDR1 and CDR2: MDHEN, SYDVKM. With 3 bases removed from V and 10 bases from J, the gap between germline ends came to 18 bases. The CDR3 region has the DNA TGTGCCAGCAGTTTGACGACGCGGGGGAGACCAGCTTTCTTT. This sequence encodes CASSLTTRGRPAFF.

CDR3 sequence (DNA): TGTGCCAGCAGCCTGGGAGGGATTAGTCGCACCGGGGAGCTGTTTTTT. Protein sequence: CASSLGGISRTGELFF. The chain employs TRBV5-6 and TRBJ2-2; the match to TRBD2 covers 7 bases. Germline loops: CDR1 SGHDT, CDR2 YYEEEE. The CDR3 is 16 amino acids. Trimming cost V 4 bases and J 4 bases; bases outside gene matches: 10.

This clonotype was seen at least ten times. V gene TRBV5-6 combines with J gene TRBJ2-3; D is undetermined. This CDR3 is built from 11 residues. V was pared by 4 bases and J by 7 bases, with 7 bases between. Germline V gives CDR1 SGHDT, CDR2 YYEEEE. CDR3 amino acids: CASSHENTQYF. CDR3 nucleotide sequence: TGTGCCAGCAGCCACGAGAATACGCAGTATTTT.

The CDR3 is CSVVLDTQYF. CDR3 DNA sequence: TGCAGCGTTGTTTTGGATACCCAGTACTTC. This chain links TRBV29-1 with TRBJ2-5; D not certain. This CDR3 has 10 amino acids. Trimming removed 4 bases from V and 8 bases from J, with 8 bases in between. The germline V gene encodes CDR1 SQVTM and CDR2 ANQGSEA.

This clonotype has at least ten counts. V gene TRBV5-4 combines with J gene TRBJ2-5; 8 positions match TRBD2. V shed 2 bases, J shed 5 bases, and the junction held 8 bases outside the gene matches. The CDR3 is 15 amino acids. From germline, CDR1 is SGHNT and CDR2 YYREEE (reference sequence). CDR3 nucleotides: TGTGCCAGCAGCTTATCAGCGGGGGCGGGTGAGACCCAGTACTTC. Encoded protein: CASSLSAGAGETQYF.

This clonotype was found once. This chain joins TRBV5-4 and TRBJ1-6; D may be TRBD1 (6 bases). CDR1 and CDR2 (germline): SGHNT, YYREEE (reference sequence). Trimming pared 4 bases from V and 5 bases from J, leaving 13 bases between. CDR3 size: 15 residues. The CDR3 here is CASSPGGRNNSPLHF. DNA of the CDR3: TGTGCCAGCAGCCCGGGGGGGCGGAATAATTCACCCCTCCACTTT. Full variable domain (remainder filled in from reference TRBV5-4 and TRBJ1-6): ETGVTQSPTHLIKTRGQQVTLRCSSQSGHNTVSWYQQALGQGPQFIFQYYREEENGRGNFPPRFSGLQFPNYSSELNVNALELDDSALYLCASSPGGRNNSPLHFGNGTRLTVT.

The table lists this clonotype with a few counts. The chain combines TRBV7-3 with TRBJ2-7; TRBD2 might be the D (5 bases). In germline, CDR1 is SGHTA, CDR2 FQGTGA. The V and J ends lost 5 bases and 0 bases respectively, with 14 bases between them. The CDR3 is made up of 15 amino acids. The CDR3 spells CASSAQSGSSYEQYF. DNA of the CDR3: TGTGCCAGCAGCGCCCAGAGCGGAAGCTCCTACGAGCAGTACTTC.

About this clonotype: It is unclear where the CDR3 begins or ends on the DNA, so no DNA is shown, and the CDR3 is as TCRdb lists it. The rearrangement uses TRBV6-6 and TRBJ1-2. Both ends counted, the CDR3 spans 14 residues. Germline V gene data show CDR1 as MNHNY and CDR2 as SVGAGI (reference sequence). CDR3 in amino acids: CASSSSTGSRGYTF.

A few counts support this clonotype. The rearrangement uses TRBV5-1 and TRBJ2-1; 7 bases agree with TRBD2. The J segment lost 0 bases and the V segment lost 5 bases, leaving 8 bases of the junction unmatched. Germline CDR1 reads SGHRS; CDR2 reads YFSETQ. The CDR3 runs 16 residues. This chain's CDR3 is CASSRLALNSYNEQFF. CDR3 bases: TGCGCCAGCAGTAGACTAGCCCTTAACTCCTACAATGAGCAGTTCTTC.

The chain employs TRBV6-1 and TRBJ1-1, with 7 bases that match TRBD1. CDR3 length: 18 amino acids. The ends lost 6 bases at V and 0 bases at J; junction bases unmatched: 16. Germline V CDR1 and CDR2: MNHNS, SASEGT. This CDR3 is CASRTERTGDFMNTEAFF. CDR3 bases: TGTGCCAGCAGGACTGAGCGGACAGGCGACTTCATGAACACTGAAGCTTTCTTT.

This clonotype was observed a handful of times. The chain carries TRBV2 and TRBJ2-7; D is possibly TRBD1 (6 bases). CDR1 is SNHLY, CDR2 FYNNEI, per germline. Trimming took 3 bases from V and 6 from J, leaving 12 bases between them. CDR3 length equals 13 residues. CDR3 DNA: TGTGCCAGCAGTGAGATATCAGGGGTCGAGCAGTACGTC. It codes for CASSEISGVEQYV.

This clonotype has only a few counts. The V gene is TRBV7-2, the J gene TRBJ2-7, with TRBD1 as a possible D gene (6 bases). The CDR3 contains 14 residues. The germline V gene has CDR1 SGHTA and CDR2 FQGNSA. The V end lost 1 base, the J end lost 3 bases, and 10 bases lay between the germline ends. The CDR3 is CASSLVQGNYEQYV. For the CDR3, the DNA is TGTGCCAGCAGCTTAGTACAGGGTAACTACGAGCAGTACGTC.

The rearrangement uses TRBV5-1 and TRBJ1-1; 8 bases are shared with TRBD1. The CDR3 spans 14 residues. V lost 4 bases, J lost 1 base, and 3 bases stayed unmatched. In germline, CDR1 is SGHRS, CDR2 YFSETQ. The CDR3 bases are TGCGCCAGCAGCATGCAGGGGGCGAACACTGAAGCTTTCTTT. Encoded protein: CASSMQGANTEAFF. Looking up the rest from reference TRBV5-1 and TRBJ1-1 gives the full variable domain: KAGVTQTPRYLIKTRGQQVTLSCSPISGHRSVSWYQQTPGQGLQFLFEYFSETQRNKGNFPGRFSGRQFSNSRSEMNVSTLELGDSALYLCASSMQGANTEAFFGQGTRLTVV.

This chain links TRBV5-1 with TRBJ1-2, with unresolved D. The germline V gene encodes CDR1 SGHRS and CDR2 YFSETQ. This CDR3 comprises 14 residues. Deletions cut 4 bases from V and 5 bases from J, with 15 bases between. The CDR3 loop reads CASSPQNPRYGYTF. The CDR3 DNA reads TGCGCCAGCAGCCCCCAAAACCCCCGATATGGCTACACCTTC.

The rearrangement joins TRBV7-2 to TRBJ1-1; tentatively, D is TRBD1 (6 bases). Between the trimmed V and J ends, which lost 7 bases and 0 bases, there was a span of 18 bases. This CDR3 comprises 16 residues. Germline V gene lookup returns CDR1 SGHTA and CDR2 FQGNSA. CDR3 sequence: CASTKDRSFMNTEAFF. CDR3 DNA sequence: TGTGCCAGCACCAAGGACAGATCCTTCATGAACACTGAAGCTTTCTTT.

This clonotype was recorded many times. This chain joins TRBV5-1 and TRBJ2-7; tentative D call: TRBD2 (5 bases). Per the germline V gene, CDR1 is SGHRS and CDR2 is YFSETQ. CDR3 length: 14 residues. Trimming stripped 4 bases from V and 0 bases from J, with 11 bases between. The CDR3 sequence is CASSSTGNSYEQYF. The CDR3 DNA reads TGCGCCAGCAGCAGCACGGGGAACTCCTACGAGCAGTACTTC.